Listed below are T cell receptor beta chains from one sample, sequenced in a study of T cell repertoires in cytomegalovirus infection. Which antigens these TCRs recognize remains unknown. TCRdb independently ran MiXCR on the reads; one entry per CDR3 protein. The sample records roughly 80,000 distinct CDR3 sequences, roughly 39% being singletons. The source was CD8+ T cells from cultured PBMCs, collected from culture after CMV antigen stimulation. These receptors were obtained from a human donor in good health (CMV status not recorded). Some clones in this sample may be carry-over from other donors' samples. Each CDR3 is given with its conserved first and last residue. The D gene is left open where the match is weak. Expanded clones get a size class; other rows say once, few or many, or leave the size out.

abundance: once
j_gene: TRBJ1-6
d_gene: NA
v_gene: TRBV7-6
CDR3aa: CASRPRVNSPLHF
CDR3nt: TGTGCCAGTCGCCCCAGGGTTAATTCACCCCTCCACTTT

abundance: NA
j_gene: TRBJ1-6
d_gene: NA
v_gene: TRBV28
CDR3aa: CASSLRAGADSPLHF
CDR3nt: TGTGCCAGCAGTTTACGTGCAGGGGCGGATTCACCCCTCCACTTT

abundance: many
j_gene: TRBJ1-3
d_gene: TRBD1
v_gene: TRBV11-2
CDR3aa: CASSSPKGQVGLYGGNTIYF
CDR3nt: TGTGCCAGCAGCTCGCCAAAGGGACAGGTCGGACTGTATGGCGGAAACACCATATATTTT

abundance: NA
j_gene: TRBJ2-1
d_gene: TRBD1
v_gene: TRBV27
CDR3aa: CASTPGQGTRSAYNEQFF
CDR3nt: TGTGCCAGCACCCCGGGACAGGGCACTCGGTCGGCTTACAATGAGCAGTTCTTC

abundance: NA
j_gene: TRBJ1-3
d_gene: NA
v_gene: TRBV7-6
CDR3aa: CASSPDGTSGNTIYF
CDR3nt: TGTGCCAGCAGCCCAGACGGGACCTCTGGAAACACCATATATTTT

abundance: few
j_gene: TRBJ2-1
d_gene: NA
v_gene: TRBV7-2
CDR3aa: CASSHGAYNEQFF
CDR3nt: TGTGCCAGCAGCCATGGGGCCTACAATGAGCAGTTCTTC

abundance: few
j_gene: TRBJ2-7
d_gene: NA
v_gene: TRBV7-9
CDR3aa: CASSSYPDFHSYEQYF
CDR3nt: TGTGCCAGCAGCTCCTACCCGGATTTTCACTCCTACGAGCAGTACTTC

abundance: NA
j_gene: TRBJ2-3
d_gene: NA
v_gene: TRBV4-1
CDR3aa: CASSPSLGSTQYF
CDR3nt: TGCGCCAGCAGCCCCTCCCTTGGGAGTACGCAGTATTTT

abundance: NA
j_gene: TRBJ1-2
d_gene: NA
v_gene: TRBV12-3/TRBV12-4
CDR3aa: CASSPTGTNYGYTF
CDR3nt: TGTGCCAGCAGTCCCACAGGGACCAACTATGGCTACACCTTC

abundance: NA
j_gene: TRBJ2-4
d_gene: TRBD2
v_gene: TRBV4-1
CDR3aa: CASSQDGSGGAWGKNIQYF
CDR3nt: TGCGCCAGCAGCCAAGATGGTAGCGGGGGGGCCTGGGGCAAAAACATTCAGTACTTC

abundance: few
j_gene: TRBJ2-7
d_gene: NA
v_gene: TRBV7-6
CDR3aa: CASSSGQTYEQYF
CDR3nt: TGTGCCAGCAGCTCAGGACAGACCTACGAGCAGTACTTC

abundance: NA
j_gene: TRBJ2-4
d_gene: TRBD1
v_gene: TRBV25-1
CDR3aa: CASNQRDSLKNIQYF
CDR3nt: TGTGCCAGCAATCAAAGGGACAGCCTCAAAAACATTCAGTACTTC

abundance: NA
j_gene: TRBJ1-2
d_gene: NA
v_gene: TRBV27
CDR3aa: CASSFLGREDTF
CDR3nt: TGTGCCAGCAGTTTCTTGGGCAGGGAGGACACCTTC

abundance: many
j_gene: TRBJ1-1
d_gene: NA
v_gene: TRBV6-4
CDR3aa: CASSEIPNTEAFF
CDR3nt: TGTGCCAGCAGTGAAATCCCGAACACTGAAGCTTTCTTT

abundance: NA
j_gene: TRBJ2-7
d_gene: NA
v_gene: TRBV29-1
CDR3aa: CSVVGIGSYEQYF
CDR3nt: TGCAGCGTTGTAGGGATAGGCAGCTACGAGCAGTACTTC

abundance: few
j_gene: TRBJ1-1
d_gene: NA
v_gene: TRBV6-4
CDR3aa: CASSDSAMTEAFF
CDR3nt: TGTGCCAGCAGTGACTCTGCAATGACTGAAGCTTTCTTT

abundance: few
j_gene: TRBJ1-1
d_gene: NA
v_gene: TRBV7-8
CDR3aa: CASSLEGENTEAFF
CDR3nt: TGTGCCAGCAGCTTAGAAGGGGAGAACACTGAAGCTTTCTTT

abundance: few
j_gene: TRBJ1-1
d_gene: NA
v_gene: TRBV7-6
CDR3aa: CASSWAGATTEAFF
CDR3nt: TGTGCCAGCAGCTGGGCGGGGGCGACCACTGAAGCTTTCTTT

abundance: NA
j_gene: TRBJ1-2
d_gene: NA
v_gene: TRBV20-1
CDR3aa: CSASGIDYGYTF
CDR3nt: TGCAGTGCTTCAGGGATAGACTATGGCTACACCTTC

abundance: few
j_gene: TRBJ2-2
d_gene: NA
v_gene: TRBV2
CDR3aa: CASRPGGELFF
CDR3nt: TGTGCCAGCAGACCGGGGGGGGAGCTGTTTTTT

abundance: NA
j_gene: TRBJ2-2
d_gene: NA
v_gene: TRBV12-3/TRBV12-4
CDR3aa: CASSFLVTTNTGELFF
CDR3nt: TGTGCCAGCAGTTTTTTAGTGACCACGAACACCGGGGAGCTGTTTTTT

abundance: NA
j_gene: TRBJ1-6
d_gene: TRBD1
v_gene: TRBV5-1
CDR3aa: CASSTDRDYNSPLHF
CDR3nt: TGCGCCAGCAGCACCGACAGGGACTATAATTCACCCCTCCACTTT

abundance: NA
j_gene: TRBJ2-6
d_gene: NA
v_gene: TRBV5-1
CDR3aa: CASSSEAPSRSGANVLTF
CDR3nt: TGCGCCAGCAGCTCTGAGGCCCCGAGCAGGTCTGGGGCCAACGTCCTGACTTTC

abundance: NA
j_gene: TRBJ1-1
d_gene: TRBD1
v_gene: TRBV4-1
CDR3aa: CASSPYLDRDTEAFF
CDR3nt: TGCGCCAGCAGCCCCTATTTGGACAGGGACACTGAAGCTTTCTTT

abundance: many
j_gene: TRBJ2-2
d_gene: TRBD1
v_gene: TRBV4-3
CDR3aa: CASSQAFQGASTGELFF
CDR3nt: TGCGCCAGCAGCCAAGCGTTCCAGGGGGCAAGCACCGGGGAGCTGTTTTTT

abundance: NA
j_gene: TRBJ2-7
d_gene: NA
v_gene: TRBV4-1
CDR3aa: CASSQEGFYEQYF
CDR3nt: TGCGCCAGCAGCCAAGAGGGATTCTACGAGCAGTACTTC

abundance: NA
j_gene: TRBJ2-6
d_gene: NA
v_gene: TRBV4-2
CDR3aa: CASSHPPSGANVLTF
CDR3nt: TGTGCCAGCAGCCACCCCCCCTCTGGGGCCAACGTCCTGACTTTC

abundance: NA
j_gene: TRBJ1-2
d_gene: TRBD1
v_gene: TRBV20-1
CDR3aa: CSAPLLGTGRTGNYGYTF
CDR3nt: TGCAGTGCTCCCTTGCTCGGGACAGGGCGCACTGGGAACTATGGCTACACCTTC

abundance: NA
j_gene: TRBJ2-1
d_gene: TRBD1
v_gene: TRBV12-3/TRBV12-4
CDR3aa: CASEGQGTYNEQFF
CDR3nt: TGTGCCAGCGAGGGACAGGGTACCTACAATGAGCAGTTCTTC

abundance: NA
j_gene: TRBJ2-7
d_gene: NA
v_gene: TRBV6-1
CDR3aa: CASRLNQGGYEQYF
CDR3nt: TGTGCCAGCAGACTAAACCAGGGGGGCTACGAGCAGTACTTC

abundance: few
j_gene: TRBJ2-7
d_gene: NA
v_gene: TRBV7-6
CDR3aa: CASSLNPPPLSGDGTYEQYF
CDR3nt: TGTGCCAGCAGCTTAAACCCCCCCCCCTTGTCCGGGGACGGGACCTACGAGCAGTACTTC

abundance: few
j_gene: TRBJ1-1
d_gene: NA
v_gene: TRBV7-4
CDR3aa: CASSPPRRDLWGAFF
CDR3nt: TGTGCCAGCAGCCCCCCCCGCAGGGACCTTTGGGGGGCTTTCTTT

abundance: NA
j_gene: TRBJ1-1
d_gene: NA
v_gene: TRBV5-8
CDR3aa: CASSRDLYTEAFF
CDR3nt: TGTGCCAGCAGCCGTGATCTATACACTGAAGCTTTCTTT

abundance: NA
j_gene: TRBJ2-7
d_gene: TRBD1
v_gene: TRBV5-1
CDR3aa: CASSLGDRGPSEQYF
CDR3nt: TGCGCCAGCAGCTTGGGGGACAGGGGGCCTAGCGAGCAGTACTTC

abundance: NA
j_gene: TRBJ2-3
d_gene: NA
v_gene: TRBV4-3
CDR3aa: CASSQVTVTDTQYF
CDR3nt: TGCGCCAGCAGCCAAGTGACCGTCACAGATACGCAGTATTTT

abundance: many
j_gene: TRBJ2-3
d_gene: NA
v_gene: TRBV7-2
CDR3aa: CASSTTGVGTDTQYF
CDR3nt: TGTGCCAGCAGCACAACGGGGGTGGGGACAGATACGCAGTATTTT

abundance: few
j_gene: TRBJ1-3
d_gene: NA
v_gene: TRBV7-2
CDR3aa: CASRTDSGNTIYF
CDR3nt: TGTGCCAGCAGGACAGACTCTGGAAACACCATATATTTT

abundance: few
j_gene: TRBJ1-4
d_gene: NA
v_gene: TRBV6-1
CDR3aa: CASTIRFRWSEKLFF
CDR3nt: TGTGCCAGCACAATTCGTTTTCGGTGGAGTGAAAAACTGTTTTTT

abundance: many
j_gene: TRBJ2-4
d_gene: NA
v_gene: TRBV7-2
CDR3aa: CASSSREGLGGGALFSKNIQYF
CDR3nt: TGTGCCAGCAGCTCGAGAGAGGGGTTAGGGGGGGGGGCCCTTTTCAGCAAAAACATTCAGTACTTC

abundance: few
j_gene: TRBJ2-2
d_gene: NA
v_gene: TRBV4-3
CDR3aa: CASSQDSSAPESGELFF
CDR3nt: TGCGCCAGCAGCCAAGATTCGTCGGCACCCGAGTCCGGGGAGCTGTTTTTT

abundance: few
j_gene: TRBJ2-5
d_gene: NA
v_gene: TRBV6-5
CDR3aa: CATRGAGETQYF
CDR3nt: TGTGCCACCAGAGGGGCAGGAGAGACCCAGTACTTC

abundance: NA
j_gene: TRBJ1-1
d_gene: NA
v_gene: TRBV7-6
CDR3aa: CASSPRQQLNTEAFF
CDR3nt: TGTGCCAGCAGCCCGCGACAGCAGTTGAACACTGAAGCTTTCTTT

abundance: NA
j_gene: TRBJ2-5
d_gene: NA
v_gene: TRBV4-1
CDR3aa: CASSQRTGPQETQYF
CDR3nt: TGCGCCAGCAGCCAACGGACCGGGCCCCAAGAGACCCAGTACTTC

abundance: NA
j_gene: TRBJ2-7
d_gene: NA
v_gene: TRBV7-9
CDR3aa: CASRAGTYEHEQYF
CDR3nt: TGTGCCAGCAGAGCAGGGACTTACGAGCACGAGCAGTACTTC

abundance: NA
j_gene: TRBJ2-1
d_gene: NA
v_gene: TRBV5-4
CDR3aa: CASSLVGGPGYEQFF
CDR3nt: TGTGCCAGCAGCTTGGTTGGGGGCCCCGGATATGAGCAGTTCTTC

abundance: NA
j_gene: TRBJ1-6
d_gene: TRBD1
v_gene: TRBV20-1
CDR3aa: CSAINPTGQGYNSPLHF
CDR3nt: TGCAGTGCTATCAATCCCACGGGACAGGGCTATAATTCACCCCTCCACTTT

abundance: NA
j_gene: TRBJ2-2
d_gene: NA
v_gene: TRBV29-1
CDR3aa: CSVDPSTGELFF
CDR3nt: TGCAGCGTTGACCCCAGCACCGGGGAGCTGTTTTTT